This TCR beta chain was identified in a study of CD8+CD57+ T cells in acquired aplastic anemia listed by TCRdb under 2018. Regarding the study in general: Extracted DNA from sorted CD4+ and CD8+ cells averaged around 3.3 ug, ranging from roughly 0.17 to 27.4 ug. CD8+CD57+ expansion was defined as a frequency above the mean frequency observed in healthy subjects. Paper-wide results and their limitations: Approximately 31 CD8+ CDR3 sequences were found in both patients and controls but appeared to be highly expressed in patients and within the immunodominant clones of the patients. No significant difference in CD8+ Simpson's diversity was found between patients and healthy controls (P=0.060).

Profiling of TCR beta VDJ combinations and CDR3 sequences used genomic DNA as the template. An Illumina HiSeq 2000 was used for TCR repertoire sequencing. As for how the authors treated the data: TRBV/TRBJ rearrangement plots, CDR3 size and DJ length profiles, and Simpson's diversity index were used to assess repertoires. Whichever DNA sequence was most abundant in the deep sequencing data was defined as the immunodominant clone. CDR3 amino acid sequences were screened for sharing across subjects and were compared with published repertoires and the VDJdb database. The public reads were run again by TCRdb, first through fastp at Q25 and then through MiXCR, and only productive beta chains were kept. Every distinct CDR3 protein forms one entry, paired with its most common genes and DNA. TCRdb, rather than the study authors, made the V and J calls. The sample table shows about 160,000 distinct CDR3 sequences, and 40% to 60% are seen once. More than 30% of the sample is in the top ten clones.

From cysteine to phenylalanine, the CDR3 is 13 amino acids long. Only the CDR3 DNA stays, 39 bases, in frame from base 1. Reading the germline V gene (reference sequence) gives CDR1 SEHNR and CDR2 FQNEAQ. The germline ends are 12 bases apart after V is trimmed by 3 bases and J by 7 bases. Expansion of CD8+CD57+ cells had been shown by flow cytometry in the patients chosen for sequencing. Severe acquired aplastic anemia was diagnosed in all patients according to International Study of Aplastic Anemia and Agranulocytosis and Camitta criteria. Patients had received no therapy at the time of blood sampling. In the study, sorted CD4+ and CD8+ blood T cells from patients with severe aplastic anemia and from healthy subjects underwent deep sequencing of TCR repertoires. Patients were enrolled under clinicaltrials.gov protocols 00001620, 01623167, 00001397, 00071045, 00081523 and 00961064 in the USA. Ficoll-Paque density gradient centrifugation was used to isolate peripheral blood mononuclear cells. Before DNA extraction, CD4+ and CD8+ T cells were sorted with FACS or magnetic beads.

About this clonotype itself: Its cognate antigen has yet to be identified. There are no base qualities to consult, and no much larger clone falls within one base.

The rearranged chain carries TRBV7-9 and TRBJ2-5; D gene: possibly TRBD1, on 5 matching bases. The sequenced material came from sorted CD4+, CD8+, or CD8+CD57+ T cells (not recorded which) from PBMCs. The clonotype comes from a human donor with aplastic anemia. The DNA sequence is given as TGTGCCAGCAGCTTCGAAGAAGGGGTGACCCAGTACTTC. It specifies CASSFEEGVTQYF.